This TCR beta chain was found in a study of T cells expressing NK-cell markers. Study-level information: CD3+CD56+NKG2C+, CD3+CD56+NKG2C- and CD3+CD56-NKG2C+ T cells, once sorted, supplied the TCR beta repertoires. Of eight sequenced donors, seven were HCMV-seropositive and one HCMV-seronegative.

This CDR3 is 15 amino acids long. Germline V gives CDR1 MDHEN, CDR2 SYDVKM. Synthesis of TCR beta cDNA relied on 5'RACE template switching carrying UMIs. TCRdb re-called the 5' RACE reads, yielding one record per CDR3 amino acid sequence without DNA. The ten top clones account for 7.3%, within a sample of hundreds of thousands of distinct CDR3 sequences. The sequenced material came from blood T cells: a sorted CD56 or NKG2C T cell subset, CD4+ or CD8+ T cells, or bulk PBMC T cells (not recorded which). V gene TRBV28 combines with J gene TRBJ2-1; TCRdb's D call of TRBD2 is untestable without DNA. The TCR sequence derives from a woman between 18 and 70 years old in good health. CDR3 loop: CASAAETSSHNEQFF.